This T cell receptor (beta chain) stems from a study of Ad26.COV2.S vaccination and SARS-CoV-2 variants. Study-wide context: Dosing was one shot or two shots 56 days apart.

The repertoire was sequenced with immunoSEQ multiplex PCR; TCRdb's copy has only in-frame clones and lacks some. The repertoire holds around 300,000 clones, with 75% to 90% as singletons. Study observations and caveats: Higher spike-specific TCR breadth was found in vaccine recipients than in placebo recipients.

CDR3 length: 14 residues. Trimming left V 0 bases short and J 3 bases short, with 8 bases between. CDR1 and CDR2 (germline): SGHTA, FQGNSA. Regarding treatment: over 15 received Ad26.COV2.S at low or high dose, single or two shots; five or six received placebo; per-sample allocation not given. Sampling occurred on day 63 after the first vaccine or placebo injection. It was an adult aged 18-55 years in Boston who was the donor. As its vector, the vaccine had Ad26, which expressed Wuhan-strain SARS-CoV-2 spike. As regards this clone: Its matching antigen is unknown.

The chain joins TRBV7-2 to TRBJ1-2; no reliable D call. Sequences were derived from peripheral blood, sampled in a trial of Ad26.COV2.S vaccine versus placebo. The clonotype originates from a person between 18 and 60 years old who received the Ad26.COV2.S COVID-19 vaccine or a placebo. CDR3 in amino acids: CASSLARADYGYTF. CDR3 nucleotides: TGTGCCAGCAGCTTAGCGCGAGCCGACTATGGCTACACCTTC.